The 17 T cell receptor beta chains given below trace back to one sample, sequenced in a study of control samples from healthy donors and cancer patients. Repertoires were generated with immunoSEQ multiplex PCR, while TCRdb's copy carries only in-frame clones and drops some. The repertoire consists of 100,000 to 150,000 clones, with around 96% occurring once and the leading ten covering 3.5% to 4%. Sequenced sample: blood. All receptors come from a man aged 30 to 45 in good health.

The gene calls are TRBV6-6 and TRBJ2-1, with no clear D. The V end lost 5 bases, the J end lost 6 bases, and 8 bases lay between the germline ends. Germline CDR1 reads MNHNY; CDR2 reads SVGAGI (reference sequence). The CDR3 consists of 12 residues. The CDR3 DNA follows: TGTGCCAGCAGTGACGATATCAATGAGCAGTTCTTC. This codes for CASSDDINEQFF.

The chain couples TRBV6-5 to TRBJ2-1; no firm D call. The CDR3 totals 13 residues. Per the germline V gene, CDR1 is MNHEY and CDR2 is SVGAGI. Trimming removed 6 bases from V and 5 bases from J, with 11 bases in between. The DNA of the CDR3 is TGTGCCAGCAGGCCCCGATCCCACAATGAGCAGTTCTTC. Protein product: CASRPRSHNEQFF.

The chain links TRBV6-2 or TRBV6-3 to TRBJ2-1; 7 nucleotides match TRBD2. The CDR3 runs to 16 residues. Germline V gene data show CDR1 as MNHEY and CDR2 as SVGEGT. J gave up 8 bases and V 5 bases, and 15 bases lay outside the gene matches. This chain's CDR3 is CASSASLAALWDEQFF. The CDR3 region has the DNA TGTGCCAGCAGTGCCTCCCTAGCGGCCCTTTGGGATGAGCAGTTCTTC.

The chain is built from TRBV19 and TRBJ2-7; no clear D. The V and J ends lost 3 bases and 5 bases respectively, with 11 bases between them. The CDR3 is made up of 13 amino acids. Germline CDR1 and CDR2: LNHDA and SQIVND (reference sequence). The CDR3 region has the DNA TGTGCCAGTAGTATGGGTGGCATCGACGAGCAGTACTTC. This translates into CASSMGGIDEQYF. The variable domain in full, completed from reference TRBV19 and TRBJ2-7, reads DGGITQSPKYLFRKEGQNVTLSCEQNLNHDAMYWYRQDPGQGLRLIYYSQIVNDFQKGDIAEGYSVSREKKESFPLTVTSAQKNPTAFYLCASSMGGIDEQYFGPGTRLTVT.

The genes are TRBV5-6 and TRBJ2-7, with 7 bases fitting TRBD2. There are 15 residues in the CDR3. Germline V gene lookup returns CDR1 SGHDT and CDR2 YYEEEE. Trimming took 4 bases from V and 3 from J; bases not matched to a gene: 10. CDR3 amino acids: CASSPLRDYYYEQYF. CDR3 sequence (DNA): TGTGCCAGCAGCCCATTACGGGACTACTACTACGAGCAGTACTTC.

The chain is built from TRBV18 and TRBJ1-4; D gene uncertain. Germline V gene data show CDR1 as KGHSH and CDR2 as LQKENI. The length of the CDR3 is 13 residues. V was cut by 6 bases and J by 7 bases, with 12 bases left in between. CDR3 sequence reads: CASSLGRGEKLFF. CDR3 sequence (DNA): TGTGCCAGCTCTCTGGGCCGAGGTGAAAAACTGTTTTTT.

This chain joins TRBV6-1 and TRBJ1-2; TRBD1 agrees at 8 bases. The CDR3 spans 15 residues. Trimming removed 1 base from V and 3 bases from J; junction bases left unmatched: 4. Germline V CDR1 and CDR2: MNHNS, SASEGT. The CDR3 loop is CASSEDQGAHYGYTF. CDR3 nucleotide sequence: TGTGCCAGCAGTGAAGATCAGGGGGCCCACTATGGCTACACCTTC.

This chain links TRBV19 with TRBJ1-6; 8 bases agree with TRBD1. From germline, CDR1 is LNHDA and CDR2 SQIVND (reference sequence). The CDR3 consists of 16 residues. V lost 6 bases, J lost 0 bases, and 4 bases stayed unmatched. The CDR3 is CASRRQGPSYNSPLHF. Written as DNA, the CDR3 is TGTGCCAGTAGAAGACAGGGGCCCTCCTATAATTCACCCCTCCACTTT.

The chain couples TRBV5-6 to TRBJ2-3; no reliable D call. V lost 0 bases to trimming and J lost 8 bases, with 7 bases between them. CDR1 is SGHDT, CDR2 YYEEEE, per germline. The CDR3 has 12 amino acids. This CDR3 reads CASSLAGSTQYF. The CDR3 DNA reads as TGTGCCAGCAGCTTGGCTGGAAGTACGCAGTATTTT.

This sequence joins TRBV18 and TRBJ2-1; TRBD2 agrees at 9 bases. Germline loops: CDR1 KGHSH, CDR2 LQKENI. The length of the CDR3 is 15 residues. The ends lost 0 bases at V and 9 bases at J; junction bases unmatched: 6. The chain's CDR3 is CASSPPAGGQGEQFF. The DNA of the CDR3 is TGTGCCAGCTCACCACCTGCGGGGGGGCAAGGTGAGCAGTTCTTC.

The rearrangement joins TRBV19 to TRBJ2-7; 8 positions match TRBD2. V dropped 3 bases and J dropped 4; count of bases not matched to a gene: 14. CDR3 length: 17 amino acids. Germline assignment: CDR1 LNHDA and CDR2 SQIVND (reference sequence). CDR3 sequence (DNA): TGTGCCAGTAGTATCTATTGGCGGGGGGTTGATATGTACGAGCAGTACTTC. Amino acid sequence: CASSIYWRGVDMYEQYF.

This chain joins TRBV7-3 and TRBJ2-1; 9 bases agree with TRBD2. Germline loops: CDR1 SGHTA, CDR2 FQGTGA. The CDR3 sequence is 15 residues long. Unmatched junction bases numbered 2, after V lost 3 bases and J lost 2 bases. CDR3 sequence (DNA): TGTGCCAGCAGCTTTAGCGGGGGACCCTACAATGAGCAGTTCTTC. This encodes CASSFSGGPYNEQFF.

The CDR3 DNA reads TGTGCCAGCGGAGTGTCAGGGCCTACCCAGTACTTC. Protein: CASGVSGPTQYF. This chain uses TRBV2 with TRBJ2-5; the D gene is possibly TRBD1 (5 bases). The CDR3 contains 12 residues. V was trimmed by 8 bases and J by 8 bases, leaving 15 bases between them. The V gene's germline CDR1 is SNHLY and CDR2 FYNNEI.

This chain joins TRBV5-6 and TRBJ1-4; D is unclear. Per the germline V gene, CDR1 is SGHDT and CDR2 is YYEEEE. Trimming stripped 4 bases from V and 3 bases from J, with 13 bases between. The CDR3 consists of 15 residues. The DNA for the CDR3 is TGTGCCAGCAGCCGGAGACCCACCCCTAATGAAAAACTGTTTTTT. It specifies CASSRRPTPNEKLFF.

V usage is TRBV5-1 and J usage is TRBJ1-2; D call uncertain. The germline CDR1 and CDR2 sequences are SGHRS and YFSETQ. The CDR3 covers 13 residues. Trimming took off 1 base at V and 2 bases at J, with 6 bases between the two ends. The CDR3: CASSLSGNYGYTF. The CDR3 coding sequence is TGCGCCAGCAGCTTGTCCGGAAACTATGGCTACACCTTC.

The chain couples TRBV28 to TRBJ1-4, with D uncertain. Trimming removed 3 bases at V and 8 bases at J, with 16 bases between. Germline values: CDR1 MDHEN, CDR2 SYDVKM. This CDR3 has 15 amino acids. This chain's CDR3 is CASSFLRGSAEKLFF. The CDR3 bases are TGTGCCAGCAGTTTTCTCCGGGGTTCGGCCGAAAAACTGTTTTTT.

This chain uses TRBV7-9 with TRBJ1-4; 8 nucleotides agree with TRBD1. The CDR3 runs to 14 residues. J was trimmed by 5 bases and V by 5 bases; bases with no gene match: 4. CDR1 and CDR2 (germline): SEHNR, FQNEAQ (reference sequence). CDR3 in DNA: TGTGCCAGCAGCCGGGACAGGCCGAATGAAAAACTGTTTTTT. The encoded protein is CASSRDRPNEKLFF.